Shown below are 21 T cell receptor beta chains from a single sample sequenced in a study of blood T cell repertoires in COVID-19. Produced via immunoSEQ multiplex PCR; TCRdb's table is partial and in-frame only. The sample shows fewer than 350,000 clones, 89% of them seen only once. Sequences were obtained from PBMCs or T cells enriched from blood (not recorded which). All receptors come from a middle-aged woman who had recovered from COVID-19.

V is TRBV5-1 and J is TRBJ2-1; tentative D call: TRBD2 (6 bases). Trimming took 7 bases from V and 5 from J, leaving 19 bases between them. The CDR3 has 15 amino acids. CDR1 SGHRS and CDR2 YFSETQ come from the germline V gene. CDR3 nucleotides: TGCGCCAGCTTCCCCCTTGCGGGATTCCACAATGAGCAGTTCTTC. It encodes CASFPLAGFHNEQFF.

This chain joins TRBV29-1 and TRBJ2-5; 8 nucleotides align to TRBD1. CDR1 and CDR2 from the germline V gene are SQVTM and ANQGSEA. V dropped 3 bases and J dropped 4; count of bases not matched to a gene: 10. The CDR3 extends over 15 amino acids. The CDR3 spells CSVERGQGAGETQYF. The CDR3 DNA reads TGCAGCGTTGAGAGGGGGCAGGGGGCAGGAGAGACCCAGTACTTC.

This chain links TRBV18 with TRBJ1-1, with TRBD1 identical over 9 bases. CDR1 and CDR2 (germline): KGHSH, LQKENI. The trim removed 3 bases at V and 0 bases at J, leaving 5 bases unmatched. CDR3 length equals 16 residues. DNA for the CDR3: TGTGCCAGCTCACCCGGGACAGGGATCATGAACACTGAAGCTTTCTTT. It encodes CASSPGTGIMNTEAFF.

The chain carries TRBV19 and TRBJ1-2, with D maybe TRBD1 (5 bases). The CDR3 length is 14 residues. Germline V gives CDR1 LNHDA, CDR2 SQIVND (reference sequence). V shed 3 bases and J shed 4 bases, with 12 bases lying between them. DNA for the CDR3: TGTGCCAGTAGTATCCGCCAGGGAGGCTATGGCTACACCTTC. It translates to CASSIRQGGYGYTF.

This sequence joins TRBV7-2 and TRBJ2-1, with 10 bases aligning to TRBD1. This CDR3 has 15 residues. CDR1 is SGHTA and CDR2 is FQGNSA in the germline V gene. The V segment lost 5 bases and the J segment 3 bases; nucleotides outside the gene matches: 4. In nucleotides, the CDR3 is TGTGCCAGCAGCCAAGACAGGGGGCTCTACAATGAGCAGTTCTTC. This sequence encodes CASSQDRGLYNEQFF.

The chain joins TRBV2 to TRBJ1-1; D unresolved. V shed 5 bases and J shed 3 bases, with 13 bases lying between them. In germline, CDR1 is SNHLY, CDR2 FYNNEI. This CDR3 is built from 14 residues. DNA of the CDR3: TGTGCCAGCAGTCAACTGGAGATGGACACTGAAGCTTTCTTT. This sequence encodes CASSQLEMDTEAFF.

The chain has TRBV11-2 and TRBJ1-2; D is ambiguous. The V and J ends lost 2 bases and 7 bases respectively, with 14 bases between them. Germline CDR1 reads SGHAT; CDR2 reads FQNNGV. There are 14 residues in the CDR3. The CDR3 DNA is TGTGCCAGCAGCTTATTTGGGCCCGAGGGTGGCTACACCTTC. The encoded protein is CASSLFGPEGGYTF.

V and J are TRBV5-1 and TRBJ2-3; perhaps TRBD2 as D (5 bases). V lost 0 bases, J lost 6 bases, and 11 bases lay in between. Germline CDR1 SGHRS, CDR2 YFSETQ. This CDR3 is 14 amino acids long. The CDR3 here is CASSLARGVDTQYF. The CDR3 region has the DNA TGCGCCAGCAGCTTGGCACGGGGAGTTGATACGCAGTATTTT.

The CDR3 DNA is TGTGCCAGCTCACCACAAAGGGAGTCGGAGACCCAGTACTTC. Translated: CASSPQRESETQYF. The rearrangement uses TRBV18 and TRBJ2-5; weak D call: TRBD2 (5 bases). This CDR3 comprises 14 residues. Trimming left V 1 base short and J 5 bases short, with 11 bases between. Germline CDR1 KGHSH, CDR2 LQKENI.

This clone was recorded only once. The genes are TRBV14 and TRBJ1-1, with D maybe TRBD1 (5 bases). The germline V and J ends were trimmed by 4 bases and 5 bases, with 17 bases remaining between them. Germline-derived CDR1 and CDR2 are SGHDN and FVKESK. This CDR3 spans 15 amino acids. The CDR3 DNA follows: TGTGCCAGCAGCCGAGAGGTAGGGCAGGGAACTGAAGCTTTCTTT. It yields the protein CASSREVGQGTEAFF.

The chain joins TRBV2 to TRBJ1-4; 10 bases fit TRBD1. The V gene end was trimmed by 7 bases and the J gene end by 10 bases; junction bases not matched to a gene: 9. Germline V CDR1 and CDR2: SNHLY, FYNNEI. This CDR3 contains 14 residues. In nucleotides, the CDR3 is TGTGCCAGCATCCCGGGACAGGGGCGAGGAAAACTGTTTTTT. Its protein is CASIPGQGRGKLFF.

The chain combines TRBV11-3 with TRBJ1-5; D not resolved. The length of the CDR3 is 14 residues. V was shortened by 4 bases and J by 9 bases, with 16 bases between the two germline ends. Germline-derived CDR1 and CDR2 are SGHNT and YENEEA. The CDR3 sequence is CASSSSAGRVPQHF. CDR3 in DNA: TGTGCCAGCAGCTCCTCCGCGGGGAGAGTGCCCCAGCATTTT. The whole variable domain, remainder taken from reference TRBV11-3 and TRBJ1-5, is EAGVVQSPRYKIIEKKQPVAFWCNPISGHNTLYWYLQNLGQGPELLIRYENEEAVDDSQLPKDRFSAERLKGVDSTLKIQPAELGDSAVYLCASSSSAGRVPQHFGDGTRLSIL.

V and J are TRBV4-1 and TRBJ1-1, with D tentatively TRBD1 (5 bases). This CDR3 contains 14 residues. Germline CDR1 is MGHRA and CDR2 is YSYEKL. Between the trimmed V and J ends, which lost 3 bases and 1 base, there was a span of 9 bases. In nucleotides, the CDR3 is TGCGCCAGCAGCCAGGTTACAGGGAACACTGAAGCTTTCTTT. Amino acid sequence: CASSQVTGNTEAFF.

V and J are TRBV18 and TRBJ1-2; 10 bases are shared with TRBD1. The germline CDR1 and CDR2 sequences are KGHSH and LQKENI. With 8 bases clipped from V and 5 bases from J, the junction kept 11 bases outside the gene matches. The length of the CDR3 is 15 residues. This CDR3 is CASREAGTGVYGYTF. The CDR3 nucleotides read TGTGCCAGCCGCGAGGCCGGGACAGGGGTTTATGGCTACACCTTC.

V usage is TRBV27 and J usage is TRBJ1-2; 9 positions match TRBD1. The CDR3 runs to 12 residues. Germline V gene data show CDR1 as MNHEY and CDR2 as SMNVEV (reference sequence). V lost 6 bases and J lost 8; bases outside the gene matches: 4. The CDR3 sequence is CASSATGGGYTF. In DNA form, the CDR3 reads TGTGCCAGCAGCGCGACAGGGGGAGGCTACACCTTC.

The rearrangement uses TRBV5-1 and TRBJ2-3, with D perhaps TRBD2 (5 bases). Trimming removed 4 bases from V and 2 bases from J, with 11 bases in between. Germline values: CDR1 SGHRS, CDR2 YFSETQ. The CDR3 is 14 amino acids. This CDR3 is CASSRPGDTDTQYF. Written as DNA, the CDR3 is TGCGCCAGCAGCCGGCCCGGGGACACAGATACGCAGTATTTT.

V gene TRBV29-1 combines with J gene TRBJ1-4; 7 bases map to TRBD1. V lost 7 bases, J lost 8 bases, and 7 bases stayed unmatched. Germline V lookup: CDR1 SQVTM, CDR2 ANQGSEA. CDR3 length: 12 residues. CDR3 DNA: TGCAGCGGAAACTACAGGGGCGAAAAACTGTTTTTT. Translation gives CSGNYRGEKLFF.

The V gene is TRBV9, the J gene TRBJ2-7; 8 positions match TRBD2. After removal of 1 base from V and 4 bases from J, the junction contained 10 bases not matched to a gene. CDR3 size: 16 residues. Per the germline V gene, CDR1 is SGDLS and CDR2 is YYNGEE. In nucleotides, the CDR3 is TGTGCCAGCAGCGTACGCGGGGTAGCGGGACTATACGAGCAGTACTTC. Protein sequence: CASSVRGVAGLYEQYF.

This chain joins TRBV7-3 and TRBJ2-2; D gene ambiguous. Trimming cost V 1 base and J 6 bases, with 12 bases left between them. The CDR3 is 15 residues long. The germline V gene encodes CDR1 SGHTA and CDR2 FQGTGA. The CDR3 DNA sequence: TGTGCCAGCAGCTTAATGTCTGGGCGCGCCGGGGAGCTGTTTTTT. Translated, it gives CASSLMSGRAGELFF.

This clone was recorded a few times. J is TRBJ1-5 and V is TRBV5-4, with a possible D match to TRBD1 (6 bases). Deletions cut 4 bases from V and 3 bases from J, with 14 bases between. This CDR3 contains 15 residues. Germline V gene data show CDR1 as SGHNT and CDR2 as YYREEE (reference sequence). The CDR3 bases are TGTGCCAGCAGCCGTCGGGGGGCCAACAATCAGCCCCAGCATTTT. Translation: CASSRRGANNQPQHF.

The gene calls are TRBV7-2 and TRBJ1-2, with D possibly being TRBD1 (5 bases). This CDR3 contains 15 residues. Germline CDR1 reads SGHTA; CDR2 reads FQGNSA. V was clipped by 0 bases and J by 4 bases, with 12 bases between them. In DNA form, the CDR3 reads TGTGCCAGCAGCTTAGCCCGACAGAATACCTATGGCTACACCTTC. Translation gives CASSLARQNTYGYTF.